These T cell receptor beta chains were read from a single sample in a study of blood T cell repertoires in COVID-19. Sequenced by immunoSEQ multiplex PCR; TCRdb stores in-frame clones only, minus some. The data hold 97,000 or so clones, with roughly four fifths observed a single time. The material sequenced was peripheral blood. These TCRs come from a man aged 55 to 69 with acute or convalescent COVID-19. Both conserved end residues are trimmed from each CDR3. Each record gives: clone size, V gene, CDR3 protein. Only some rows state a clone size, as once, few, many or a class for expanded clones.

clone_size: NA; v_call: TRBV2; cdr3_aa: ASTRTGSPGANVLT
clone_size: few; v_call: TRBV4-2; cdr3_aa: ASSQRTGDSGNTIY
clone_size: NA; v_call: TRBV19; cdr3_aa: ASMGQGARNSPLH
clone_size: NA; v_call: TRBV6-2/TRBV6-3; cdr3_aa: ASSPERAPSTDTQY
clone_size: NA; v_call: TRBV10-2; cdr3_aa: ASSVPGTDTQY
clone_size: NA; v_call: TRBV5-5; cdr3_aa: ASSLTDNSPLH
clone_size: NA; v_call: TRBV24-1; cdr3_aa: ATSDQAFTDTQY
clone_size: NA; v_call: TRBV19; cdr3_aa: ASSMGEALNTEAF
clone_size: NA; v_call: TRBV3-1/TRBV3-2; cdr3_aa: ASSQEYRSYEQY
clone_size: NA; v_call: TRBV6-5; cdr3_aa: ASSRDWNQPQH